The entry below gives a single T cell receptor (beta chain) sequence along with its context. The trim removed 4 bases at V and 4 bases at J, leaving 5 bases unmatched. The CDR3 contains 14 residues. Per the germline V gene, CDR1 is SGHRS and CDR2 is YFSETQ. TCRdb keeps only in-frame clones here, not all; method: immunoSEQ multiplex PCR. This table holds tens of thousands of clones, over 75% found once. This sample was included in a study of OX40 agonist ivuxolimab in advanced cancers. The source was CD4+ or CD8+ T cells sorted from blood, collected in a trial of the OX40 agonist ivuxolimab. The rearrangement joins TRBV5-1 to TRBJ2-1; 7 bases agree with TRBD2. The sequence was obtained from an adult with an advanced solid tumor such as melanoma, head and neck, liver or kidney cancer. CDR3 residues: CASSQASGYNEQFF. Here the CDR3 DNA reads TGCGCCAGCAGCCAAGCTAGCGGTTACAATGAGCAGTTCTTC.